Listed below are T cell receptor beta chains from one sample, sequenced in a study of blood T cell repertoires in COVID-19. Profiled with immunoSEQ multiplex PCR; TCRdb holds only in-frame clones, not every one. The data show 250,000 to 350,000 clones, 75% to 90% seen once. The specimen sequenced was peripheral blood. The receptors originated from a woman aged 25 to 45 with active or convalescent COVID-19. Each CDR3 is given with its conserved first and last residue. Part of the rows lack a size; the others show once, few, many or a class for expanded clones.

size	J	V	CDR3
.	TRBJ1-2	TRBV7-2	CASSLAGTGTNYGYTF
few	TRBJ1-4	TRBV28	CASSSTGGFEKLFF
.	TRBJ2-7	TRBV7-2	CASSSIRGDRVNEQYF
once	TRBJ1-4	TRBV4-1	CASSQGDTTNEKLFF
.	TRBJ2-7	TRBV27	CASSDPMRDEQYF
.	TRBJ1-2	TRBV10-2	CASSIGDYGYTF
.	TRBJ2-1	TRBV28	CASSLHTAYNEQFF
.	TRBJ2-3	TRBV29-1	CSVESASGGAPDTQYF
.	TRBJ2-7	TRBV27	CASSRTGDEQYF
.	TRBJ2-1	TRBV7-9	CASSLGSWSSYNEQFF
.	TRBJ1-5	TRBV24-1	CATSDSPGQGDNGAMNQPQHF
.	TRBJ2-7	TRBV5-6	CASSSGTSGIYEQYF
few	TRBJ2-1	TRBV7-9	CASSLVSGYNEQFF
.	TRBJ2-5	TRBV5-1	CASSLGPNARVTQYF
.	TRBJ2-7	TRBV18	CASSQLQGYEQYF
.	TRBJ1-2	TRBV5-5	CASSLTPDNGYTF
.	TRBJ2-1	TRBV5-4	CASSGSSYNEQFF
.	TRBJ1-2	TRBV7-8	CASSPGRTSYGYTF
once	TRBJ1-2	TRBV5-1	CASSFGQVVYGYTF
few	TRBJ1-3	TRBV18	CASSPQNRGAAGNTIYF
.	TRBJ2-5	TRBV6-5	CASSRGQGGRETQYF
.	TRBJ2-5	TRBV2	CASSVLAGQETQYF
many	TRBJ2-1	TRBV6-2/TRBV6-3	CASSPWDRGYNEQFF
once	TRBJ2-3	TRBV14	CASSLRGGTTDTQYF
.	TRBJ2-5	TRBV10-3	CAISATGGVQETQYF
.	TRBJ1-1	TRBV18	CASSPRGQRNTEAFF
many	TRBJ2-3	TRBV28	CASSLLAGGLSDTQYF
.	TRBJ1-1	TRBV7-9	CASGGQGLVAFF
.	TRBJ2-7	TRBV10-3	CAIGAGLYEQYF
.	TRBJ1-1	TRBV30	CAWSVGQGTEAFF
once	TRBJ2-5	TRBV28	CASRATGKLGTQYF
once	TRBJ1-5	TRBV30	CAWNRDRSLEGNQPQHF
.	TRBJ1-5	TRBV21-1	CASRGLGQDLYSNQPQHF
.	TRBJ1-4	TRBV7-2	CASSLEGTGNEKLFF
.	TRBJ1-6	TRBV6-5	CASSLQGQAYSPLHF
.	TRBJ2-2	TRBV25-1	CASTSSGESTGELFF
.	TRBJ1-5	TRBV30	CAWDRVSQPQHF
.	TRBJ1-5	TRBV2	CASRGGERFQPQHF
.	TRBJ2-7	TRBV23-1	CASPPGPSGEQSYEQYF
.	TRBJ2-1	TRBV2	CASSSDLDTEQFF
.	TRBJ2-5	TRBV30	CAWSVGAWVAGGENQETQYF
.	TRBJ2-7	TRBV28	CASSPREGYEQYF
.	TRBJ2-7	TRBV3-1/TRBV3-2	CASSRQLPSSYEQYF
.	TRBJ2-2	TRBV7-6	CASSLAGPAAGELFF
.	TRBJ1-3	TRBV14	CASSQDPFRNTIYF
.	TRBJ2-3	TRBV19	CASKKTGKDTQYF
.	TRBJ2-7	TRBV5-1	CASSTGQDRYEQYF
.	TRBJ2-2	TRBV5-1	CASSSPTPGTSNTGELFF
.	TRBJ2-1	TRBV6-5	CASSSGLGGNEQFF
.	TRBJ1-6	TRBV3-1/TRBV3-2	CASSHWDRPGSPLHF
.	TRBJ1-2	TRBV6-5	CASSATPTNGYTF